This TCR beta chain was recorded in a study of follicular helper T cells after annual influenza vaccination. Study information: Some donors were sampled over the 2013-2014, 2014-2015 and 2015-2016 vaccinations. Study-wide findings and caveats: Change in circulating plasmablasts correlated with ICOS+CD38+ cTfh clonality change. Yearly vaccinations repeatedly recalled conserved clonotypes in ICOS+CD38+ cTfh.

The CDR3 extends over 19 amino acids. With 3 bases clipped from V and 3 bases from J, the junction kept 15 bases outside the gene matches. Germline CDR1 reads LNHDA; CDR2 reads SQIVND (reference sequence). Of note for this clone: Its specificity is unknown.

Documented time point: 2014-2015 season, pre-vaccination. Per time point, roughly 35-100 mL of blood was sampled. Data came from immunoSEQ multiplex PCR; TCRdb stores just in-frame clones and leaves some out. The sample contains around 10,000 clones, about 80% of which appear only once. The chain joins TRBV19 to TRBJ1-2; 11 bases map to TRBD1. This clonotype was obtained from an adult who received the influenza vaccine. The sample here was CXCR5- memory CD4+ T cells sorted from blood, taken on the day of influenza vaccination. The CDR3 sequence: CASSITSTSSGQGDYGYTF. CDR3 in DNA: TGTGCCAGTAGTATTACCTCTACAAGTTCGGGACAGGGGGACTATGGCTACACCTTC.